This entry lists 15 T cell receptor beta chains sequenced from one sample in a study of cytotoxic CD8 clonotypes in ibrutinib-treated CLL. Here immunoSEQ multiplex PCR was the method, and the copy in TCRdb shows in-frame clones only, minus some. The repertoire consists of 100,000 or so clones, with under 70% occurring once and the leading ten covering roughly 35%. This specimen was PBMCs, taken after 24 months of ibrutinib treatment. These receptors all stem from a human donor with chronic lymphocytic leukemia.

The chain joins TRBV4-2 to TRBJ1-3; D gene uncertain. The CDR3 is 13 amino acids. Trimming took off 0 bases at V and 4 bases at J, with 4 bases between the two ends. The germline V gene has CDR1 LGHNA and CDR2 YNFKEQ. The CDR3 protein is CASSQDGGNTIYF. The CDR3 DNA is TGTGCCAGCAGCCAAGACGGGGGAAACACCATATATTTT.

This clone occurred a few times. CDR3 amino acids: CASSSSDYGYTF. Here the CDR3 DNA reads TGTGCCAGCAGCTCTAGTGACTATGGCTACACCTTC. The chain combines TRBV11-3 with TRBJ1-2; no clear D. The germline CDR1 and CDR2 sequences are SGHNT and YENEEA. The CDR3 contains 12 residues. The ends were cut back, 4 bases at V and 3 bases at J, with 6 bases in the middle.

The CDR3 DNA reads as TGCGCCAGCAGCATGGTCCCAGGGGCCCAAGAGACCCAGTACTTC. Encoded protein: CASSMVPGAQETQYF. V and J are TRBV5-1 and TRBJ2-5, with D possibly being TRBD1 (6 bases). Trimming removed 4 bases at V and 1 base at J, with 14 bases between. Germline lookup yields CDR1 SGHRS and CDR2 YFSETQ. CDR3 length: 15 amino acids.

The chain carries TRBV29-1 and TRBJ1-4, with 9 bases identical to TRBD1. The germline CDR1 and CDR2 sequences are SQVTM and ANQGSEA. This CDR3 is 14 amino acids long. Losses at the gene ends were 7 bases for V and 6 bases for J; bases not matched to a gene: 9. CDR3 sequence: CSATGQGFDEKLFF. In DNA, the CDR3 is TGCAGCGCCACCGGACAGGGGTTTGATGAAAAACTGTTTTTT.

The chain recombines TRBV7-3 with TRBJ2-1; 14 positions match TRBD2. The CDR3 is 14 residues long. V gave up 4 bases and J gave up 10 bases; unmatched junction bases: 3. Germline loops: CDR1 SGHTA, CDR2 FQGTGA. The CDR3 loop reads CASSSGLAGEEQFF. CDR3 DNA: TGTGCCAGCAGCTCGGGACTAGCGGGGGAGGAGCAGTTCTTC.

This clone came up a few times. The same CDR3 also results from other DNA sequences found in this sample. The CDR3: CASSLALNTEAFF. As DNA, the CDR3 is TGCGCCAGCAGCTTGGCACTGAACACTGAAGCTTTCTTT. The chain employs TRBV5-1 and TRBJ1-1; D ambiguous. Trimming took off 0 bases at V and 0 bases at J, with 3 bases between the two ends. Per germline, CDR1 SGHRS and CDR2 YFSETQ. CDR3 length: 13 amino acids.

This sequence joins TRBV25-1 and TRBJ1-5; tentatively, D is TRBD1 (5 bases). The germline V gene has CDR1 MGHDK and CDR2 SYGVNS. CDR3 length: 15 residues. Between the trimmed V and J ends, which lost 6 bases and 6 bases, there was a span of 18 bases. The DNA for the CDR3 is TGTGCCAGCAGGCCTAGGGAAACGGGGGGTCAGCCCCAGCATTTT. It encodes CASRPRETGGQPQHF.

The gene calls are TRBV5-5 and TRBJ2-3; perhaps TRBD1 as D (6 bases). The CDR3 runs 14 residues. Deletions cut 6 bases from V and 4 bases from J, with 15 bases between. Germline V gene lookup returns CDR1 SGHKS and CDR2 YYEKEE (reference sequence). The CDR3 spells CASIRDDRSDTQYF. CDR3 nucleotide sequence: TGTGCCAGCATCCGGGATGACAGGTCAGATACGCAGTATTTT.

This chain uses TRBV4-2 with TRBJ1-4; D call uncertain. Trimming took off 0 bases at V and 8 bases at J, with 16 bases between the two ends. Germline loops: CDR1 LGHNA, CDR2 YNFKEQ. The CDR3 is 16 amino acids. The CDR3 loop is CASSQDPTEPWEKLFF. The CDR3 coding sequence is TGTGCCAGCAGCCAAGATCCTACGGAGCCTTGGGAAAAACTGTTTTTT.

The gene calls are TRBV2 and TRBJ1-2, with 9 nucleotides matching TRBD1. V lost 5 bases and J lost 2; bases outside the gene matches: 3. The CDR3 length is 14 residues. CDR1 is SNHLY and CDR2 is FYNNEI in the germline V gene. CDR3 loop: CASSRQGGNYGYTF. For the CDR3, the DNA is TGTGCCAGCAGTCGACAGGGGGGAAACTATGGCTACACCTTC.

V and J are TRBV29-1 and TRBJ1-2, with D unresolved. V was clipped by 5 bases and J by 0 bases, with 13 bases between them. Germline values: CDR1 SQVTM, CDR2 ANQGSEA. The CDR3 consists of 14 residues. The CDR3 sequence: CSVFSGASNYGYTF. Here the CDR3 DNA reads TGCAGCGTTTTCTCAGGCGCCTCTAACTATGGCTACACCTTC.

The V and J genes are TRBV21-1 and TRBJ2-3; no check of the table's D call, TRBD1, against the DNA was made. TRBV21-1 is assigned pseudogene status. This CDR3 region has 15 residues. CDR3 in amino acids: CASSRQGKDTDTQYF. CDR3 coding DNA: TGTGCCAGCAGCAGGCAGGGTAAGGACACAGATACGCAGTATTTT.

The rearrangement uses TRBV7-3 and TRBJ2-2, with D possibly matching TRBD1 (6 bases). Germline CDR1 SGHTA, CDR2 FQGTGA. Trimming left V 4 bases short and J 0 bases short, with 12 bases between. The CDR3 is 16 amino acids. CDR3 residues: CASSYTGNANTGELFF. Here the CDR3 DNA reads TGTGCCAGCAGCTATACAGGGAACGCGAACACCGGGGAGCTGTTTTTT.

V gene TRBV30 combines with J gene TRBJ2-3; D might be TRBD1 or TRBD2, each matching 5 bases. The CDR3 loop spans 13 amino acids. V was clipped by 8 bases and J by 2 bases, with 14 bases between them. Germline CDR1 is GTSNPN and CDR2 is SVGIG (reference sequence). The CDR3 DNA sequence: TGTGCCCGGGCGGCCGGGGCCACAGATACGCAGTATTTT. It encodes CARAAGATDTQYF.

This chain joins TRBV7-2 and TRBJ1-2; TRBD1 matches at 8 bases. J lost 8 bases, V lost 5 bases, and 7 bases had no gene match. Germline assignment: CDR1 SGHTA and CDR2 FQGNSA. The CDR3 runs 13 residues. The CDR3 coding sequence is TGTGCCAGCAGCCAACAGGGGGGTCGCGGCTACACCTTC. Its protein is CASSQQGGRGYTF.